This T cell receptor (beta chain) emerged from a study of blood T cells in healthy people across ages. Study observations and caveats: The unsorted PBMCs prevented any conclusive comparison of naive versus antigen-experienced cells. Diversity of TCR beta per million T cells declined in a roughly linear way with age. CMV status of donors was not determined, possibly confounding expanded clonotype changes.

This clonotype was picked up a small number of times. Its matching antigen is unknown. Alongside a J-beta primer mix, a sample-barcoded 5' primer served in a second PCR lasting 7 to 11 cycles. Each of the cDNA molecules was tagged by a template-switch adaptor with 12 random nucleotides. TCRdb independently ran MiXCR on the 5' RACE reads; one entry per CDR3 protein. The sample carries over 1,500,000 distinct CDR3 sequences, 30% to 40% recorded once. This CDR3 spans 16 amino acids. The V and J ends lost 6 bases and 4 bases, in that order; junction bases with no gene match: 12. Germline CDR1 reads MNHNS; CDR2 reads SASEGT.

This clonotype originated in a human donor in good health. Sequenced sample: blood. The chain employs TRBV6-1 and TRBJ2-1, with 7 positions matching TRBD1. CDR3 sequence (DNA): TGTGCCAGCAGCCCTTCCCGGGACAGTTGGTACAATGAGCAGTTCTTC. Amino acid sequence: CASSPSRDSWYNEQFF.